The 29 T cell receptor beta chains below all came from one sample that was sequenced in a study of human T cells and chemical hapten exposure. TCRdb redid the calling of the RACE reads with MiXCR, one entry per CDR3 protein. The sample includes 38,000 or so distinct CDR3 sequences, about 7.4% seen only once; the top ten take 1% to 1.5%. The time point is: pre-sensitization, week 0. As for treatment: therapeutic diphenylcyclopropenone sensitization with weekly scalp DPC. Sequenced here: whole blood, sampled in connection with sensitization to the hapten diphenylcyclopropenone (DPC). The receptors originated from a woman aged 45-59 years with alopecia areata. Some clones in this sample may be carry-over from other donors' samples.

As DNA, the CDR3 is TGCAGCGGTCGGACACCCGGGGAGCTGTTTTTT. This encodes CSGRTPGELFF. This chain uses TRBV29-1 with TRBJ2-2; TRBD1 is a possible D gene (5 bases). The CDR3 length is 11 residues. The germline V gene encodes CDR1 SQVTM and CDR2 ANQGSEA. Deletions cut 7 bases from V and 6 bases from J, with 9 bases between.

This clonotype was observed at least ten times. The gene calls are TRBV5-1 and TRBJ2-7; 7 bases fit TRBD1. V was pared by 1 base and J by 2 bases, with 9 bases of the junction left unmatched. The length of the CDR3 is 16 residues. Per the germline V gene, CDR1 is SGHRS and CDR2 is YFSETQ. CDR3 sequence (DNA): TGCGCCAGCAGCTTGAGGCCCGGGACAGTGACCTACGAGCAGTACTTC. This translates into CASSLRPGTVTYEQYF.

This clonotype came up many times. This chain uses TRBV9 with TRBJ2-3, with a tentative D call TRBD2 (5 bases). CDR3 length: 15 residues. In germline, CDR1 is SGDLS, CDR2 YYNGEE. V lost 0 bases to trimming and J lost 2 bases, with 10 bases between them. CDR3 sequence: CASSVGLADTDTQYF. The DNA for the CDR3 is TGTGCCAGCAGCGTAGGGCTAGCTGACACAGATACGCAGTATTTT.

V gene TRBV28 combines with J gene TRBJ2-7; 9 positions agree with TRBD2. This CDR3 is 15 amino acids long. V lost 6 bases to trimming and J lost 2 bases; unmatched junction nucleotides: 8. CDR1 is MDHEN, CDR2 SYDVKM, per germline. This CDR3 reads CASSPSSGKAYEQYF. The CDR3 DNA follows: TGTGCCAGCAGCCCCTCTAGCGGGAAAGCCTACGAGCAGTACTTC.

Many counts were recorded for this clonotype. The chain has TRBV12-3 or TRBV12-4 and TRBJ2-1; TRBD2 aligns across 16 bases. The CDR3 totals 16 residues. V lost 4 bases, J lost 8 bases, and 5 bases stayed unmatched. The CDR3, as DNA: TGTGCCAGCAGTTCGGGACTAGCGGGAGGGTGGCATGAGCAGTTCTTC. Encoded protein: CASSSGLAGGWHEQFF.

There are a few counts of this clonotype. The chain carries TRBV24-1 and TRBJ2-3, with D perhaps matching TRBD1 or TRBD2 (6 bases each). The CDR3 extends over 14 amino acids. Trimming removed 5 bases from V and 4 bases from J, with 12 bases in between. Germline values: CDR1 KGHDR, CDR2 SFDVKD. CDR3 region: CATSARRGADTQYF. The CDR3 DNA reads as TGTGCCACCAGTGCGCGGAGGGGGGCAGATACGCAGTATTTT.

As to this clonotype: Given a much more abundant clone one base away, this may be a read error. The chain employs TRBV7-2 and TRBJ2-3; tentatively, D is TRBD2 (6 bases). CDR1 and CDR2 from the germline V gene are SGHTA and FQGNSA. This CDR3 is 14 amino acids long. CDR3 region: CAGSPQTWGGTQYF. As DNA, the CDR3 is TGTGCCGGCAGCCCTCAGACTTGGGGAGGTACGCAGTATTTT. Full variable domain (rest looked up from reference TRBV7-2 and TRBJ2-3): GAGVSQSPSNKVTEKGKDVELRCDPISGHTALYWYRQSLGQGLEFLIYFQGNSAPDKSGLPSDRFSAERTGGSVSTLTIQRTQQEDSAVYLCAGSPQTWGGTQYFGPGTRLTVL.

This clonotype was counted ten times or more. V usage is TRBV7-6 and J usage is TRBJ1-4, with D perhaps matching TRBD1 (6 bases). V lost 1 base, J lost 3 bases, and 6 bases lay in between. This CDR3 is 14 amino acids long. Germline CDR1 reads SGHVS; CDR2 reads FNYEAQ. The CDR3 here is CASSLEGANEKLFF. CDR3 sequence (DNA): TGTGCCAGCAGCTTAGAGGGGGCTAATGAAAAACTGTTTTTT.

The chain joins TRBV30 to TRBJ2-3; TRBD1 might be the D (5 bases). CDR3 length: 13 amino acids. V lost 5 bases and J lost 2, with 11 bases in between. The germline CDR1 and CDR2 sequences are GTSNPN and SVGIG (reference sequence). The CDR3 DNA is TGTGCCTGGGCCGCAGGGTACACAGATACGCAGTATTTT. Protein product: CAWAAGYTDTQYF.

This clonotype was recorded at least ten times. V usage is TRBV20-1 and J usage is TRBJ2-6, with D possibly matching TRBD2 (5 bases). The V gene's germline CDR1 is DFQATT and CDR2 SNEGSKA (reference sequence). V gave up 4 bases and J gave up 0 bases, with 13 bases separating them. This CDR3 has 16 residues. CDR3 sequence (DNA): TGCAGTGCTAAGAGGGCTTTAAGCTCTGGGGCCAACGTCCTGACTTTC. Translated: CSAKRALSSGANVLTF.

At least ten counts were recorded for this clonotype. The rearrangement links TRBV9 to TRBJ1-1; 9 positions agree with TRBD1. This CDR3 region has 15 residues. V trimming: 4 bases; J trimming: 4 bases; junction bases outside the gene matches: 8. Looked up from germline, CDR1 is SGDLS and CDR2 is YYNGEE. DNA for the CDR3: TGTGCCAGCAGCCCCGCCGGGACAGGGTTCACTGAAGCTTTCTTT. It is translated as CASSPAGTGFTEAFF.

The V and J genes are TRBV28 and TRBJ2-3; D is undetermined. From germline, CDR1 is MDHEN and CDR2 SYDVKM. The CDR3 covers 11 residues. Between the trimmed V and J ends, which lost 6 bases and 6 bases, there was a span of 7 bases. The CDR3 loop reads CASSPRDTQYF. DNA of the CDR3: TGTGCCAGCAGCCCCAGGGATACGCAGTATTTT.

The rearrangement uses TRBV20-1 and TRBJ2-3, with D perhaps TRBD1 (5 bases). Between the trimmed V and J ends, which lost 3 bases and 4 bases, there was a span of 11 bases. Germline V gene data show CDR1 as DFQATT and CDR2 as SNEGSKA (reference sequence). The CDR3 contains 13 residues. For the CDR3, the DNA is TGCAGTGCTAGCAGCTTAGGGGCAGATACGCAGTATTTT. It translates to CSASSLGADTQYF.

This clonotype has more than one count but fewer than ten. This chain connects TRBV18 to TRBJ1-6; D might be TRBD1 (5 bases). Germline V gene data show CDR1 as KGHSH and CDR2 as LQKENI. V was shortened by 4 bases and J by 10 bases, with 17 bases between the two germline ends. CDR3 length equals 15 residues. The CDR3 spells CASSLKAQESSPLHF. CDR3 bases: TGTGCCAGCTCACTGAAGGCACAGGAGTCCTCACCCCTCCACTTT.

Only a few counts were recorded for this clonotype. The CDR3 spells CASSIRTSGRAYTGELFF. The CDR3 DNA is TGTGCCAGCAGCATCAGGACTAGCGGGAGGGCGTATACCGGGGAGCTGTTTTTT. The chain has TRBV9 and TRBJ2-2; 15 nucleotides agree with TRBD2. Germline V lookup: CDR1 SGDLS, CDR2 YYNGEE. The CDR3 loop spans 18 amino acids. J gave up 5 bases and V 4 bases, and 9 bases lay outside the gene matches.

This rearrangement joins TRBV27 to TRBJ2-7, with TRBD2 matching over 8 bases. The germline CDR1 and CDR2 sequences are MNHEY and SMNVEV (reference sequence). V shed 5 bases and J 0 bases; nucleotides not matched to a gene: 3. CDR3 length equals 14 residues. CDR3 amino acids: CASSRAGVSYEQYF. Written as DNA, the CDR3 is TGTGCCAGCAGTCGAGCGGGAGTCTCCTACGAGCAGTACTTC.

This clonotype has a count of ten or more. The J gene is TRBJ2-4, the V gene TRBV28; 9 nucleotides match TRBD1. CDR1 and CDR2 from the germline V gene are MDHEN and SYDVKM. The CDR3 runs 17 residues. Losses at the gene ends were 5 bases for V and 1 base for J; bases not matched to a gene: 9. The CDR3 protein is CASSNSGTGFAKNIQYF. The CDR3 DNA sequence: TGTGCCAGCAGTAATTCCGGGACAGGGTTCGCCAAAAACATTCAGTACTTC.

This clonotype was seen ten or more times. This sequence joins TRBV18 and TRBJ2-3, with TRBD2 matching 10 bases. Per germline, CDR1 KGHSH and CDR2 LQKENI. The CDR3 totals 15 residues. V trimming: 5 bases; J trimming: 2 bases; junction bases outside the gene matches: 4. CDR3 residues: CASSKREGPTDTQYF. CDR3 nucleotide sequence: TGTGCCAGCTCAAAGCGGGAGGGCCCCACAGATACGCAGTATTTT.

Only a few counts were recorded for this clonotype. This rearrangement joins TRBV6-1 to TRBJ1-3; D is unclear. Germline CDR1 and CDR2: MNHNS and SASEGT. Deletions cut 6 bases from V and 2 bases from J, with 5 bases between. The CDR3 is 12 amino acids. CDR3 bases: TGTGCCAGCAGGGCGGCTGGAAACACCATATATTTT. Amino acids: CASRAAGNTIYF.

The sample holds many counts of this clonotype. The chain combines TRBV6-1 with TRBJ2-7, with TRBD1 matching over 7 bases. This CDR3 has 12 amino acids. Trimming cost V 6 bases and J 3 bases; bases outside gene matches: 2. Germline assignment: CDR1 MNHNS and CDR2 SASEGT. Here the CDR3 reads CASRPGGYEQYF. The DNA for the CDR3 is TGTGCCAGCAGACCAGGGGGCTACGAGCAGTACTTC.

In this sample, this clonotype turned up many times. A read error may produce the germline difference seen at one junction end. The chain has TRBV7-7 and TRBJ1-1; D is uncertain. CDR1 and CDR2 from the germline V gene are SSHAT and FNYEAQ (reference sequence). This CDR3 is built from 13 residues. Here the CDR3 DNA reads TGTGCTAGCAGCCCATCTCATTTAGGAGAAGCTTTCTTT. Protein: CASSPSHLGEAFF.

The chain uses TRBV29-1 and TRBJ2-7, with 7 bases that match TRBD1. CDR3 length equals 13 residues. Trimming cost V 7 bases and J 5 bases; bases outside gene matches: 11. Per germline, CDR1 SQVTM and CDR2 ANQGSEA. The CDR3 nucleotides are TGCAGCGCCTGGACAGGTCCAGGGGACGAGCAGTACTTC. It is translated as CSAWTGPGDEQYF.

The chain is built from TRBV10-2 and TRBJ2-3; D is ambiguous. CDR1 is WSHSY, CDR2 SAAADI, per germline. The CDR3 spans 12 residues. The V gene lost 2 bases and the J gene lost 10 bases, with 10 bases spanning the gap. CDR3: CASSESQLAQYF. As DNA, the CDR3 is TGCGCCAGCAGTGAGAGCCAGCTGGCGCAGTATTTT.

This clonotype was seen only a few times. J is TRBJ1-2 and V is TRBV7-2; 8 nucleotides align to TRBD1. The junction had 5 bases not matched to a gene; V was cut back by 4 bases and J by 7 bases. CDR1 is SGHTA, CDR2 FQGNSA, per germline. The CDR3 totals 13 residues. The CDR3 DNA reads as TGTGCCAGCAGCTGGGGGACAGGCAGTGGCTACACCTTC. Its translation is CASSWGTGSGYTF.

This clonotype was seen at least ten times. The chain combines TRBV7-8 with TRBJ2-1; 8 bases match TRBD2. This CDR3 is 15 amino acids long. Germline V gene lookup returns CDR1 SGHVS and CDR2 FQNEAQ. J gave up 5 bases and V 5 bases, and 8 bases lay outside the gene matches. The CDR3, as DNA: TGTGCCAGCAGCCCAGCGGGAGTCGGCGACAATGAGCAGTTCTTC. This translates into CASSPAGVGDNEQFF.

There are a few counts of this clonotype. Possible read error: a much larger clone is one base away. The CDR3 region is CASSVDRGTDTQYF. CDR3 sequence (DNA): TGTGCCAGCAGCGTTGACCGAGGAACAGATACGCAGTATTTT. The gene calls are TRBV11-2 and TRBJ2-3; D ambiguous. From germline, CDR1 is SGHAT and CDR2 FQNNGV. The CDR3 extends over 14 amino acids. The germline V and J ends were trimmed by 5 bases and 3 bases, with 12 bases remaining between them.

In this sample, this clonotype turned up a few times. The V and J genes are TRBV10-1 and TRBJ2-1; TRBD2 matches at 7 bases. Trimming cost V 2 bases and J 5 bases; bases outside gene matches: 6. The CDR3 is 15 amino acids. Germline V CDR1 and CDR2: WNHNN, SYGVQD (reference sequence). The CDR3: CASSETSGVNNEQFF. The CDR3 DNA sequence: TGCGCCAGCAGTGAGACCAGCGGGGTAAACAATGAGCAGTTCTTC.

This clonotype was observed a handful of times. This rearrangement joins TRBV28 to TRBJ1-5; D unclear. CDR1 MDHEN and CDR2 SYDVKM come from the germline V gene. V was shortened by 8 bases and J by 3 bases, with 11 bases between the two germline ends. The CDR3 totals 13 residues. Here the CDR3 reads CASGPVYNQPQHF. As DNA, the CDR3 is TGTGCCAGCGGCCCTGTTTACAATCAGCCCCAGCATTTT. Full variable domain (outside the CDR3, taken from reference TRBV28 and TRBJ1-5): DVKVTQSSRYLVKRTGEKVFLECVQDMDHENMFWYRQDPGLGLRLIYFSYDVKMKEKGDIPEGYSVSREKKERFSLILESASTNQTSMYLCASGPVYNQPQHFGDGTRLSIL.

This clonotype was recorded at least ten times. This chain uses TRBV4-3 with TRBJ1-2; 7 bases are shared with TRBD1. The CDR3 totals 15 residues. The trim removed 4 bases at V and 2 bases at J, leaving 7 bases unmatched. Germline CDR1 reads LGHNA; CDR2 reads YSLEER. In DNA form, the CDR3 reads TGCGCCAGCAGCCTACACCGACAGGGAAACTATGGCTACACCTTC. Its protein is CASSLHRQGNYGYTF.